A selection of T cell receptor beta chains follows, all from one sample in a study of shared clonotypes between healthy human individuals. The data were produced by immunoSEQ multiplex PCR, yet TCRdb's version contains in-frame clones alone and is incomplete. The sample yields 450,000 to 650,000 clones, about 80% seen once. Sequencing used PBMCs. The receptors here all came from a woman between 40 and 50 years old in good health. Some clones in this sample may be carry-over from other donors' samples. The CDR3 runs from the conserved cysteine through the conserved F or W. D genes are given only for firm matches. Only part of the rows carry a size: once, few, many, or a class if the clone is expanded.

D	V	size	J	DNA	CDR3
NA	TRBV2	NA	TRBJ2-5	TGTGCCAGCAGTGTGGGAACTGGGATCGGGGAGACCCAGTACTTC	CASSVGTGIGETQYF
TRBD1	TRBV2	NA	TRBJ2-5	TGTGCCAGCAGTGAATCGAGGACAGGGGAAGAGACCCAGTACTTC	CASSESRTGEETQYF
NA	TRBV5-1	NA	TRBJ1-4	TGCGCCAGCAGCTTGGACAGGGCAACTAATGAAAAACTGTTTTTT	CASSLDRATNEKLFF
NA	TRBV27	NA	TRBJ1-1	TGTGCCAGCAGCAATACAAGAGGGACTGAAGCTTTCTTT	CASSNTRGTEAFF
NA	TRBV28	NA	TRBJ1-4	TGTGCCAGCAGCGCCAGGGACGCAACTAATGAAAAACTGTTTTTT	CASSARDATNEKLFF
NA	TRBV4-3	NA	TRBJ1-2	TGCGCCAGCAGCCAAGATCCTACAGGGCTCTATGGCTACACCTTC	CASSQDPTGLYGYTF
NA	TRBV2	NA	TRBJ1-5	TGTGCCAGCAGTGACAGGGGATATAACAATCAGCCCCAGCATTTT	CASSDRGYNNQPQHF
TRBD1	TRBV19	NA	TRBJ1-5	TGTGCCAGTAGTATAGTAGGAGGGACAGGGGATCAGCCCCAGCATTTT	CASSIVGGTGDQPQHF
NA	TRBV7-9	NA	TRBJ1-4	TGTGCCAGCAGCTTAGGTATCACCCCTAATGAAAAACTGTTTTTT	CASSLGITPNEKLFF
NA	TRBV7-9	NA	TRBJ2-5	TGTGCCAGCAGCTTTCAAGAGACCCAGTACTTC	CASSFQETQYF
NA	TRBV6-5	NA	TRBJ2-6	TGTGCCAGCAGCCTACTAAACTCTGGGGCCAACGTCCTGACTTTC	CASSLLNSGANVLTF
NA	TRBV19	few	TRBJ2-5	TGTGCCAGTAGTGATCTCCTCCCCGGGTTATCTGCCCAGTACTTC	CASSDLLPGLSAQYF
NA	TRBV11-2	NA	TRBJ1-1	TGTGCCAGCAGCTTCATGGTCAAGGCTGAAGCTTTCTTT	CASSFMVKAEAFF
TRBD1	TRBV30	NA	TRBJ1-4	TGTGCCTGGAGTGGCGGGACAGGGAGGGATGAAAAACTGTTTTTT	CAWSGGTGRDEKLFF
NA	TRBV2	once	TRBJ2-3	TGTGCCAGCAGTGGCCTCCGCTTAACAGATACGCAGTATTTT	CASSGLRLTDTQYF
TRBD1	TRBV30	once	TRBJ2-1	TGTGCCTGGAGCGCCGGGACAGGGGCTTTAATGAATGAGCAGTTCTTC	CAWSAGTGALMNEQFF
TRBD2	TRBV7-9	once	TRBJ2-7	TGTGCCAGCAGCTTAGGTGCGGGACTAGCGGGAGACGAGCAGTACTTC	CASSLGAGLAGDEQYF
TRBD1	TRBV7-2	once	TRBJ2-5	TGTGCCAGCAGCCAAGACAGGGGAGAGACCCAGTACTTC	CASSQDRGETQYF
TRBD1	TRBV30	NA	TRBJ1-5	TGTGCCTGGGGACAGGGCTTGAGCAATCAGCCCCAGCATTTT	CAWGQGLSNQPQHF
NA	TRBV7-2	few	TRBJ1-1	TGTGCCAGCAGCATCCGACAGAACACTGAAGCTTTCTTT	CASSIRQNTEAFF
TRBD1	TRBV18	NA	TRBJ1-5	TGTGCCAGCTCACCGAACCCGGGACAGGGCAATCAGCCCCAGCATTTT	CASSPNPGQGNQPQHF
NA	TRBV5-5	NA	TRBJ2-7	TGTGCCAGCAGCTTAGTTGCGGGGGCCCTCTCCTACGAGCAGTACTTC	CASSLVAGALSYEQYF
NA	TRBV5-1	NA	TRBJ1-2	TGCGCCAGCAGCCCAGGGGACACCTATGGCTACACCTTC	CASSPGDTYGYTF
NA	TRBV9	NA	TRBJ2-7	TGTGCCAGCAGCGTAGGCAGGGATGGGACCTACGAGCAGTACTTC	CASSVGRDGTYEQYF
TRBD2	TRBV9	once	TRBJ2-7	TGTGCCAGCAGCCACCTCCCGGGGGGTTCTGGTGAGCAGTACTTC	CASSHLPGGSGEQYF
NA	TRBV28	NA	TRBJ2-2	TGTGCCAGCAGTTTGAGGGGATCCGGGGAGCTGTTTTTT	CASSLRGSGELFF
TRBD1	TRBV5-1	NA	TRBJ1-1	TGCGCCAGCAGACTACCGGGACAGACGGACACTGAAGCTTTCTTT	CASRLPGQTDTEAFF